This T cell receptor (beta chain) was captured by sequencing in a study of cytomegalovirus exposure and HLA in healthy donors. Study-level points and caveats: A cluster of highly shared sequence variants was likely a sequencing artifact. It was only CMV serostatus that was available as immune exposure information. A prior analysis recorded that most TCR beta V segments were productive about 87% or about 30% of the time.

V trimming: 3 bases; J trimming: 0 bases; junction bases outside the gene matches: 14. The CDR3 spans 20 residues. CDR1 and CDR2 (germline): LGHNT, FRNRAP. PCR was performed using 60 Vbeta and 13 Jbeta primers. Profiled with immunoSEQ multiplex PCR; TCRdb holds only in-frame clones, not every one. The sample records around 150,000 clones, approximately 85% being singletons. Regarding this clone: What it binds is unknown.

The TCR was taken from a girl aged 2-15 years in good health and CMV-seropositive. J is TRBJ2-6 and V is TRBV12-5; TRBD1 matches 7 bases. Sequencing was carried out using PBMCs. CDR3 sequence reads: CASGFLQTGTVISGANVLTF. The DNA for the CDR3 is TGTGCTAGTGGTTTCCTTCAAACCGGGACAGTTATCTCTGGGGCCAACGTCCTGACTTTC.